This entry is about one TCR beta chain. Its antigen is unknown. No base qualities exist here, and no much larger clone lies one base off it. The sample comes from a study (dated by TCRdb to about 2016). Library generation was performed with RT-PCR. TCRdb shows the sequencer as Illumina MiSeq. TCRdb's own reprocessing of the public reads used fastp at Q25 and MiXCR and kept productive beta chains. CDR3 protein sequences are deduplicated, and each keeps its most common genes and DNA. For this sample there are more than 600,000 distinct CDR3 sequences; over 12% appear just once. The leading ten clones occupy 3.6% of the sample. The junction shows trimming of 3 bases on V and 3 bases on J, plus 8 bases between the germline ends. The CDR3 goes from the cysteine to the phenylalanine over 14 residues. The CDR3 DNA has 42 bases and is translated from base 1.

Rearrangement joined TRBV12-3 or TRBV12-4 to TRBJ1-4, with no D gene named confidently. This sequence originates from a female donor in good health, serving as a healthy control. The sample was memory CD4+ T cells from blood. Here the CDR3 is given as CASSFEWSNEKLFF. Read as DNA, the sequence is TGTGCCAGCAGTTTTGAATGGTCTAATGAAAAACTGTTTTTT.